The text below deals with one T cell receptor beta chain. No antigen is known for it. The sample comes from a study of monozygotic twins with inflammatory bowel disease. Findings and caveats of the study: Patients got different immunosuppressive treatments, which may have made their repertoires more variable. Healthy co-twins, by inverse Simpson, had higher TCRbeta diversity than their siblings with IBD.

The germline gives CDR1 KGHSH, CDR2 LQKENI. The CDR3 length is 16 residues. TCRdb re-called the 5' RACE reads and shows each CDR3 protein once, DNA omitted. Its table records approximately 390,000 distinct CDR3 sequences. This receptor was identified in a human donor with ulcerative colitis or Crohn's disease, or a healthy co-twin of an affected twin (not recorded which). V is TRBV18 and J is TRBJ2-2; as DNA is missing, the TRBD2 call by TCRdb cannot be tested. The sequencing sample was made of blood. The CDR3 protein is CASSPGLAGVSGELFF.